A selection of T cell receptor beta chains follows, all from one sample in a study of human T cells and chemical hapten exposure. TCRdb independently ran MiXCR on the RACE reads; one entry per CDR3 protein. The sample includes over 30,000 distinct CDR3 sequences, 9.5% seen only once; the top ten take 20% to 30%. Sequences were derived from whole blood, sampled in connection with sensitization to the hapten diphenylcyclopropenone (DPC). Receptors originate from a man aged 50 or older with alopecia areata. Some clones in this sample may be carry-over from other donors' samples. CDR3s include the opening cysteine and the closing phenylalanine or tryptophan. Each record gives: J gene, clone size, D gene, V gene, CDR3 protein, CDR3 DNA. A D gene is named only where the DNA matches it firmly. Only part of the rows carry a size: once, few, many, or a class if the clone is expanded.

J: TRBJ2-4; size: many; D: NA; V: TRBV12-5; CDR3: CATNLNQSAKNIQYF; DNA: TGTGCTACAAACTTAAATCAGTCAGCCAAAAACATTCAGTACTTC
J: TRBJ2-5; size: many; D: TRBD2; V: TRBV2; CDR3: CASSELALAVETQYF; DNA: TGTGCCAGCAGTGAATTAGCACTAGCGGTAGAGACCCAGTACTTC
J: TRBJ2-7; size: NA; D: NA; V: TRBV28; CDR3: CATSQEYPYEQYF; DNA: TGTGCTACTAGCCAGGAGTACCCCTACGAGCAGTACTTC
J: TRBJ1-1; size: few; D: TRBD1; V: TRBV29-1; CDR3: CSVTGTGVTEAFF; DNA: TGCAGCGTCACCGGGACAGGGGTCACTGAAGCTTTCTTT
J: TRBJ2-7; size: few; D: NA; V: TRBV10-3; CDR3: CAISATTYSYEQYF; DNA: TGTGCCATCAGTGCTACAACCTACTCCTACGAGCAGTACTTC
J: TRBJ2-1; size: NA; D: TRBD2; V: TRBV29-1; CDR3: CSVERSGRAFEQFF; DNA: TGCAGCGTTGAGAGGAGCGGGAGGGCCTTTGAGCAGTTCTTC
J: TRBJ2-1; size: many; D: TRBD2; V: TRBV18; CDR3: CASSPPGAPTSDEQFF; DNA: TGTGCCAGCTCACCCCCGGGAGCGCCAACTAGCGATGAGCAGTTCTTC
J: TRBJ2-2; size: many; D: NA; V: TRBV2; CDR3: CASSVGRLNTGELFF; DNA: TGTGCCAGCAGTGTGGGCAGGCTGAACACCGGGGAGCTGTTTTTT
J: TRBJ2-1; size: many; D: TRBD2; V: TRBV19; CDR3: CASTSGRYNEQFF; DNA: TGTGCCAGTACTAGCGGGAGATACAATGAGCAGTTCTTC
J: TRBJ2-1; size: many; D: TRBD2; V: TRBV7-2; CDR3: CASSLDWGRVYNEQFF; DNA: TGTGCCAGCAGCTTAGACTGGGGGAGGGTCTACAATGAGCAGTTCTTC
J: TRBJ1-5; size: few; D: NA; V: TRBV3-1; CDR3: CASSPSPLQPQHF; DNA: TGTGCCAGCAGCCCTAGCCCGTTGCAGCCCCAGCATTTT
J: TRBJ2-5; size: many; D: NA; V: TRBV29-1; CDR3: CSVLIRDKTQETQYF; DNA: TGCAGCGTTTTAATCCGGGACAAGACCCAAGAGACCCAGTACTTC
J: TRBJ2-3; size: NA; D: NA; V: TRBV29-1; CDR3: CSVVAGLVDTQYF; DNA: TGCAGCGTTGTTGCGGGACTGGTAGATACGCAGTATTTT
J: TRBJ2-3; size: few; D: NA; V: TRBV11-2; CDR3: CASSLEIASTQYF; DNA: TGTGCCAGCAGCTTAGAAATAGCATCCACGCAGTATTTT
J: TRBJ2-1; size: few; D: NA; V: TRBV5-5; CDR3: CASSSKGVPYNEQFF; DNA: TGTGCCAGCAGCTCGAAGGGAGTTCCGTACAATGAGCAGTTCTTC
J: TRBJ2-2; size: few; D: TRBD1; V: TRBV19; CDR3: CASSYRQGVDTGELFF; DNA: TGTGCCAGTAGTTACCGACAGGGAGTAGATACCGGGGAGCTGTTTTTT
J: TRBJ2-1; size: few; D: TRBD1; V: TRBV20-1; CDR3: CSARVRQGTYNEQFF; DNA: TGCAGTGCTAGAGTGAGACAGGGGACCTACAATGAGCAGTTCTTC
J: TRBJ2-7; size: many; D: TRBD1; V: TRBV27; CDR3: CATHRGQSSYEQYF; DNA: TGTGCCACCCACAGGGGACAGAGCTCCTACGAGCAGTACTTC
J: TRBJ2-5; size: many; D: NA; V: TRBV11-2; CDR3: CASSFNSQETQYF; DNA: TGTGCCAGCAGCTTCAACAGCCAAGAGACCCAGTACTTC
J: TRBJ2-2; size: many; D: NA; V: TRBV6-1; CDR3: CASSESGRRAGELFF; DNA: NA
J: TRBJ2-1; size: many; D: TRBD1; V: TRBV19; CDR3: CASSILLTGLNEQFF; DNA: TGTGCCAGTAGTATCCTGCTGACAGGGCTAAATGAGCAGTTCTTC
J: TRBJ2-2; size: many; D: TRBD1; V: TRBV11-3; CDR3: CASSPAGTGHTGELFF; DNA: TGTGCCAGCAGCCCAGCAGGGACAGGGCACACCGGGGAGCTGTTTTTT
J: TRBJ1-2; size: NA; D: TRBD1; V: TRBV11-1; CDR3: CASSLAGTDYGYTF; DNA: TGTGCCAGCAGCTTAGCGGGGACAGACTATGGCTACACCTTC
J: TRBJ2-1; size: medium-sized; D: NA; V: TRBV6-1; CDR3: CASTEGVLSNEQFF; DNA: TGTGCCAGCACCGAAGGTGTCCTAAGCAATGAGCAGTTCTTC
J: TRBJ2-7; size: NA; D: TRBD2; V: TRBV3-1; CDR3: CASSPSRGGGEQYF; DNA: TGTGCCAGCAGCCCGTCCCGGGGGGGTGGCGAGCAGTACTTC
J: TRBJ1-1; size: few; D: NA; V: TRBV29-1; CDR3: CSVAQQGKGTEAFF; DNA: TGCAGCGTTGCCCAACAGGGTAAGGGAACTGAAGCTTTCTTT
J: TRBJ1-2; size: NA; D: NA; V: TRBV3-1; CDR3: CASSQDSLYGYTF; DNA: TGTGCCAGCAGCCAAGACAGCCTCTATGGCTACACCTTC